This T cell receptor (beta chain) was sequenced for a study of molecular identifiers for immune sequencing clone quantification. In this sample, this clonotype turned up many times. This CDR3 is built from 16 residues. The V gene lost 7 bases and the J gene lost 0 bases, with 17 bases spanning the gap. Germline V gives CDR1 MDHEN, CDR2 SYDVKM. TCRdb independently ran MiXCR on the PCR reads; one entry per CDR3 protein. The repertoire consists of 490,000 or so distinct CDR3 sequences, with 20% to 25% occurring once and the leading ten covering around 0.84%. V usage is TRBV28 and J usage is TRBJ2-3, with D possibly TRBD2 on 6 matching bases. The clonotype comes from a human donor in good health. Some libraries in this study had Jurkat cell RNA spiked in. Sequencing used naive CD8+ T cells from blood, with Jurkat cell RNA spiked in. Subset reported: FACS-sorted CD8+CD4-CCR7+CD45RA+ naive T cells. The DNA for the CDR3 is TGTGCCAGCAACTCTTTAGCGGAAACTAGCACAGATACGCAGTATTTT. Protein product: CASNSLAETSTDTQYF. The full variable domain, in which reference TRBV28 and TRBJ2-3 provide the parts outside the CDR3, is DVKVTQSSRYLVKRTGEKVFLECVQDMDHENMFWYRQDPGLGLRLIYFSYDVKMKEKGDIPEGYSVSREKKERFSLILESASTNQTSMYLCASNSLAETSTDTQYFGPGTRLTVL.